The entry below gives a single TCR beta chain sequence along with its context. Its target is unknown. The sample originates from a study of a mutant IDH1 vaccine in newly diagnosed glioma. On the study more broadly: In some groups vaccination began 4-6 weeks post-radiotherapy; others received it with temozolomide. General observations from the study: Immune responses arising from the vaccine appeared in more than 90% of patients.

CDR1 and CDR2 from the germline V gene are GTSNPN and SVGIG (reference sequence). V was trimmed by 5 bases and J by 4 bases, leaving 12 bases between them. The CDR3 sequence is 14 residues long. This sample's time point: week 47, end of study. Every single dose of the vaccine, 300 ug of mutant IDH1 20-mer peptide, came with topical imiquimod. The donors' diagnosis was new WHO grade 3 or 4 astrocytoma that was IDH1-mutant and ATRX-lost. The assay was immunoSEQ multiplex PCR, and TCRdb's table has in-frame clones only and misses some. The repertoire holds about 56,000 clones, with around 75% as singletons.

The sequence came from a man in his fifties or sixties with glioma. The chain carries TRBV30 and TRBJ2-6; D possibly corresponds to TRBD2 (5 bases). Sequenced material: PBMCs, taken from a glioma patient whose treatment included an IDH1 peptide vaccine. CDR3 loop: CAWVDLTGANVLTF. CDR3 nucleotide sequence: TGTGCCTGGGTGGACTTGACGGGGGCCAACGTCCTGACTTTC. Complete variable domain (other parts from reference TRBV30 and TRBJ2-6): SQTIHQWPATLVQPVGSPLSLECTVEGTSNPNLYWYRQAAGRGLQLLFYSVGIGQISSEVPQNLSASRPQDRQFILSSKKLLLSDSGFYLCAWVDLTGANVLTFGAGSRLTVL.